These 23 T cell receptor beta chains share one sample of origin, sequenced in a study of T cell repertoires in cytomegalovirus infection. The antigens for these receptors are not known. One entry per CDR3 protein results from TCRdb running MiXCR on the reads. Of roughly 310,000 distinct CDR3 sequences detected, roughly 28% appear once; the ten largest clones hold 20%. This sample comprised cultured PBMCs, obtained from culture after CMV antigen stimulation. Receptor source: a human donor in good health (CMV status not recorded). Some clones in this sample may be carry-over from other donors' samples.

This clonotype appeared many times. The gene calls are TRBV7-2 and TRBJ2-1; tentatively, D is TRBD2 (6 bases). The V end was cut by 1 base, the J end by 3 bases, with 7 bases between. CDR3 length: 14 residues. Germline-derived CDR1 and CDR2 are SGHTA and FQGNSA. The DNA for the CDR3 is TGTGCCAGCAGCTTAGGGGGGGTCTACAATGAGCAGTTCTTC. The encoded protein is CASSLGGVYNEQFF.

The chain is built from TRBV6-6 and TRBJ1-4; D gene uncertain. This CDR3 is built from 17 residues. Germline CDR1 MNHNY, CDR2 SVGAGI (reference sequence). V gave up 2 bases and J gave up 0 bases, with 13 bases separating them. In DNA, the CDR3 is TGTGCCAGCAGTTACCGGGCGCCGGGTCCAACTAATGAAAAACTGTTTTTT. Translated, it gives CASSYRAPGPTNEKLFF.

This clonotype was observed a handful of times. The rearrangement joins TRBV12-3 or TRBV12-4 to TRBJ1-1; D remains unclear. The CDR3 has 12 residues. V was clipped by 3 bases and J by 6 bases, with 8 bases between them. The CDR3 loop is CASSLGISEAFF. Here the CDR3 DNA reads TGTGCCAGCAGTTTGGGGATCTCTGAAGCTTTCTTT.

V usage is TRBV12-3 or TRBV12-4 and J usage is TRBJ2-3; D tentatively fits TRBD1 or TRBD2 (6 bases each). V lost 6 bases to trimming and J lost 4 bases, with 14 bases between them. CDR3 length: 14 residues. CDR3 in DNA: TGTGCCAGCAGAACAGGGAGGTGGGCAGATACGCAGTATTTT. As protein: CASRTGRWADTQYF.

At least ten counts were recorded for this clonotype. This rearrangement joins TRBV7-2 to TRBJ1-2; 10 bases align to TRBD1. The CDR3 has 14 residues. After removal of 1 base from V and 14 bases from J, the junction contained 10 bases not matched to a gene. Germline V CDR1 and CDR2: SGHTA, FQGNSA. The CDR3: CASSLGGQGLGCTF. CDR3 DNA: TGTGCCAGCAGCTTAGGGGGACAGGGGCTGGGGTGTACCTTC.

The chain recombines TRBV7-8 with TRBJ1-2, with D perhaps TRBD1 (5 bases). V lost 1 base and J 4 bases, leaving 13 bases between the germline ends. This CDR3 region has 15 residues. In germline, CDR1 is SGHVS, CDR2 FQNEAQ. In nucleotides, the CDR3 is TGTGCCAGCAGCTTAGGGGGGGGGAGCCTCTATGGCTACACCTTC. It is translated as CASSLGGGSLYGYTF.

In its sample, this clonotype was seen a few times. The rearrangement links TRBV4-2 to TRBJ1-2; 7 bases agree with TRBD1. Unmatched junction bases numbered 7, after V lost 4 bases and J lost 8 bases. Germline V CDR1 and CDR2: LGHNA, YNFKEQ. This CDR3 has 13 amino acids. In nucleotides, the CDR3 is TGTGCCAGCAGCCGGGAGGGGGCGGGAGGCTACACCTTC. This sequence encodes CASSREGAGGYTF.

The chain carries TRBV4-2 and TRBJ1-1, with TRBD1 matching over 9 bases. The junction had 0 bases not matched to a gene; V was cut back by 0 bases and J by 1 base. Germline V gene lookup returns CDR1 LGHNA and CDR2 YNFKEQ. This CDR3 contains 15 residues. CDR3 bases: TGTGCCAGCAGCCAAGAGGACAGGGGGAACACTGAAGCTTTCTTT. Amino acids: CASSQEDRGNTEAFF.

The sample holds many counts of this clonotype. The V and J genes are TRBV12-3 or TRBV12-4 and TRBJ1-1; the D gene is possibly TRBD1 (5 bases). CDR3 length: 14 amino acids. The ends were cut back, 5 bases at V and 6 bases at J, with 16 bases in the middle. CDR3 bases: TGTGCCAGCAGTCCCGGGGGAGGGAAGCCTGAAGCTTTCTTT. As protein: CASSPGGGKPEAFF.

The rearrangement links TRBV28 to TRBJ1-5; D not certain. CDR3 length: 11 amino acids. Per germline, CDR1 MDHEN and CDR2 SYDVKM. Trimming removed 5 bases from V and 5 bases from J, with 4 bases in between. CDR3 DNA: TGTGCCAGCAGTATCCATCAGCCCCAGCATTTT. Amino acid sequence: CASSIHQPQHF. Full variable domain (outside the CDR3, taken from reference TRBV28 and TRBJ1-5): DVKVTQSSRYLVKRTGEKVFLECVQDMDHENMFWYRQDPGLGLRLIYFSYDVKMKEKGDIPEGYSVSREKKERFSLILESASTNQTSMYLCASSIHQPQHFGDGTRLSIL.

This clonotype has at least ten counts. This chain joins TRBV12-3 or TRBV12-4 and TRBJ1-5, with a tentative D call TRBD1 (5 bases). The CDR3 loop spans 16 amino acids. The ends were cut back, 6 bases at V and 3 bases at J, with 18 bases in the middle. The CDR3 region has the DNA TGTGCCAGCAGCCCGGCCGACAAGGGGCCCAATCAGCCCCAGCATTTT. It specifies CASSPADKGPNQPQHF.

V is TRBV7-9 and J is TRBJ2-4; D possibly matches TRBD1 or TRBD2 (5 bases each). CDR3 size: 15 residues. Looked up from germline, CDR1 is SEHNR and CDR2 is FQNEAQ (reference sequence). V lost 3 bases and J 0 bases, leaving 9 bases between the germline ends. The CDR3 sequence: CASSLGDLAKNIQYF. The CDR3 DNA sequence: TGTGCCAGCAGCTTGGGGGATTTAGCCAAAAACATTCAGTACTTC.

At least ten counts were recorded for this clonotype. The chain couples TRBV7-2 to TRBJ1-5; possible D gene TRBD1, 6 bases. V lost 3 bases to trimming and J lost 6 bases, with 15 bases between them. This CDR3 contains 15 residues. Per the germline V gene, CDR1 is SGHTA and CDR2 is FQGNSA. CDR3 sequence reads: CASSLTQGNGQPQHF. The DNA for the CDR3 is TGTGCCAGCAGCTTGACACAGGGTAATGGTCAGCCCCAGCATTTT.

This clonotype was seen a handful of times. V and J are TRBV7-2 and TRBJ2-5, with a possible D match to TRBD2 (5 bases). This CDR3 region has 17 residues. Germline CDR1 reads SGHTA; CDR2 reads FQGNSA. V lost 1 base and J 5 bases, leaving 20 bases between the germline ends. The DNA for the CDR3 is TGTGCCAGCAGCTTAGACCCCAGCGGTCACTTAGGGGAGACCCAGTACTTC. Protein product: CASSLDPSGHLGETQYF.

This chain connects TRBV6-1 to TRBJ1-5; 8 bases agree with TRBD1. The germline CDR1 and CDR2 sequences are MNHNS and SASEGT. The CDR3 extends over 19 amino acids. The trim removed 0 bases at V and 0 bases at J, leaving 10 bases unmatched. CDR3 residues: CASSEALRGQVYSNQPQHF. CDR3 in DNA: TGTGCCAGCAGTGAAGCGCTTCGGGGACAGGTTTATAGCAATCAGCCCCAGCATTTT.

This chain uses TRBV7-4 with TRBJ1-4; D might be TRBD1 (6 bases). V dropped 5 bases and J dropped 7 bases, with 17 bases sitting between them. The CDR3 loop spans 15 amino acids. In germline, CDR1 is SGHVT, CDR2 SQSDAQ. DNA of the CDR3: TGTGCCAGCAGCGTGCCGGGGGGGGCAACTGAAAAACTGTTTTTT. It translates to CASSVPGGATEKLFF.

The chain joins TRBV19 to TRBJ1-2; TRBD1 matches 9 bases. Losses at the gene ends were 7 bases for V and 6 bases for J; bases not matched to a gene: 6. Germline CDR1 is LNHDA and CDR2 is SQIVND (reference sequence). The CDR3 length is 13 residues. The CDR3, as DNA: TGTGCCAGTAAGCGGACAGGGGACGATGGCTACACCTTC. Amino acids: CASKRTGDDGYTF.

This clonotype was seen a few times. The chain recombines TRBV30 with TRBJ2-1; 13 positions match TRBD2. J gave up 5 bases and V 5 bases, and 12 bases lay outside the gene matches. The CDR3 totals 17 residues. Germline CDR1 GTSNPN, CDR2 SVGIG (reference sequence). The CDR3 DNA sequence: TGTGCCTGGTGTACTAGCGGGAGGGCCCCGTTTAACAATGAGCAGTTCTTC. Its translation is CAWCTSGRAPFNNEQFF.

In this sample, this clonotype turned up many times. The chain has TRBV7-8 and TRBJ2-1; 7 bases line up with TRBD2. Germline CDR1 and CDR2: SGHVS and FQNEAQ. Losses at the gene ends were 5 bases for V and 2 bases for J; bases not matched to a gene: 6. There are 15 residues in the CDR3. CDR3 region: CASSERGVAYNEQFF. CDR3 sequence (DNA): TGTGCCAGCAGCGAGCGGGGAGTCGCCTACAATGAGCAGTTCTTC.

This clonotype showed up just a few times. The chain carries TRBV6-2 or TRBV6-3 and TRBJ2-5; unclear D gene. CDR3 length: 12 residues. Per germline, CDR1 MNHEY and CDR2 SVGEGT. V lost 0 bases and J 4 bases, leaving 3 bases between the germline ends. The CDR3 bases are TGTGCCAGCAGTTACTCGAGAGAGACCCAGTACTTC. Its translation is CASSYSRETQYF.

The chain joins TRBV27 to TRBJ2-1; 8 bases agree with TRBD1. The CDR3 length is 16 residues. V was clipped by 2 bases and J by 3 bases; unmatched bases: 6. The germline V gene has CDR1 MNHEY and CDR2 SMNVEV (reference sequence). CDR3 coding DNA: TGTGCCAGCAGTTTAGGGGGGACAGGATACTACAATGAGCAGTTCTTC. This sequence encodes CASSLGGTGYYNEQFF.

The chain couples TRBV6-6 to TRBJ2-5; 12 positions match TRBD1. Germline V gives CDR1 MNHNY, CDR2 SVGAGI (reference sequence). V shed 6 bases and J 5 bases; nucleotides not matched to a gene: 10. This CDR3 comprises 16 residues. CDR3 nucleotide sequence: TGTGCCAGCAGCACACTCCCGGGACAGGGGGCGGAGACCCAGTACTTC. Amino acids: CASSTLPGQGAETQYF.

This chain uses TRBV27 with TRBJ2-3; 10 nucleotides agree with TRBD2. The germline CDR1 and CDR2 sequences are MNHEY and SMNVEV (reference sequence). The V and J ends lost 3 bases and 0 bases, in that order; junction bases with no gene match: 6. This CDR3 contains 17 residues. CDR3 loop: CASSFTGTSASTDTQYF. DNA of the CDR3: TGTGCCAGCAGTTTCACCGGGACTAGCGCCAGCACAGATACGCAGTATTTT.